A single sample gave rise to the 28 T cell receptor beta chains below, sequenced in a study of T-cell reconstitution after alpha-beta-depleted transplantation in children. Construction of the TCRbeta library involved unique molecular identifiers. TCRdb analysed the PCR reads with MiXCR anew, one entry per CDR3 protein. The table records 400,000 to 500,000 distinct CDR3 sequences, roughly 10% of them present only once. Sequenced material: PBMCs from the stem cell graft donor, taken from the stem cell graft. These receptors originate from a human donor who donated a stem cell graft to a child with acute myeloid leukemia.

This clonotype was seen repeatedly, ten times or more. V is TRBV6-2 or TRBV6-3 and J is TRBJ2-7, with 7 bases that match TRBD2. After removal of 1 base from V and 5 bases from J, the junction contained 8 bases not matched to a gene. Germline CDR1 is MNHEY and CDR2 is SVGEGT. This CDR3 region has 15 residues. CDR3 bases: TGTGCCAGCAGTTACTTCGCTAGCGGAAGAGACGAGCAGTACTTC. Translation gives CASSYFASGRDEQYF.

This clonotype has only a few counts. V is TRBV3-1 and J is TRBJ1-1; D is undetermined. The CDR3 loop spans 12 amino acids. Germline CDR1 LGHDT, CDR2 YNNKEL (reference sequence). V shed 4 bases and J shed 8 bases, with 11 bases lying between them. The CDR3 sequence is CASSPREAEAFF. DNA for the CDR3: TGTGCCAGCAGCCCCCGGGAAGCGGAAGCTTTCTTT. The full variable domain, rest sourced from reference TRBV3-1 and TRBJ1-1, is DTAVSQTPKYLVTQMGNDKSIKCEQNLGHDTMYWYKQDSKKFLKIMFSYNNKELIINETVPNRFSPKSPDKAHLNLHINSLELGDSAVYFCASSPREAEAFFGQGTRLTVV.

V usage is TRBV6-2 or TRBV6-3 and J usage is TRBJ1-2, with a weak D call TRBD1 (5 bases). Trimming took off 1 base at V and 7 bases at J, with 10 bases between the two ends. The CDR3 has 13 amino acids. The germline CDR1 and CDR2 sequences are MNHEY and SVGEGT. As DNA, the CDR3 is TGTGCCAGCAGTTACTTGTACAGGAGTGGCTACACCTTC. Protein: CASSYLYRSGYTF.

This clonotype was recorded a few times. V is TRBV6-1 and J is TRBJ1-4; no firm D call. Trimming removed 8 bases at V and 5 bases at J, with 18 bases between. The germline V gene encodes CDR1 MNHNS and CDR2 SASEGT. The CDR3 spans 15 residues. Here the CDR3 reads CASSIMWSENEKLFF. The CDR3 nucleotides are TGTGCCAGCTCCATAATGTGGTCGGAGAATGAAAAACTGTTTTTT.

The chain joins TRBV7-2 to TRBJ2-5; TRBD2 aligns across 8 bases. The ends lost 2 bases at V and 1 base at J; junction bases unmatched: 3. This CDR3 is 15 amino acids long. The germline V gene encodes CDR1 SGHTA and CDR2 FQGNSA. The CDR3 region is CASSLIGRGQETQYF. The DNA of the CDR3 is TGTGCCAGCAGCTTAATCGGGAGGGGCCAAGAGACCCAGTACTTC. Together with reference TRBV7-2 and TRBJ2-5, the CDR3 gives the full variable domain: GAGVSQSPSNKVTEKGKDVELRCDPISGHTALYWYRQSLGQGLEFLIYFQGNSAPDKSGLPSDRFSAERTGGSVSTLTIQRTQQEDSAVYLCASSLIGRGQETQYFGPGTRLLVL.

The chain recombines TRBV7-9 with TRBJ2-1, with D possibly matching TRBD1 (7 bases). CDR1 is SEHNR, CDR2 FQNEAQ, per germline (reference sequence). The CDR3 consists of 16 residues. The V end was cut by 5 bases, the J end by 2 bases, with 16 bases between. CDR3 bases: TGTGCCAGCAGCCCTTACGGCGGGACAGCCTACAATGAGCAGTTCTTC. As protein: CASSPYGGTAYNEQFF.

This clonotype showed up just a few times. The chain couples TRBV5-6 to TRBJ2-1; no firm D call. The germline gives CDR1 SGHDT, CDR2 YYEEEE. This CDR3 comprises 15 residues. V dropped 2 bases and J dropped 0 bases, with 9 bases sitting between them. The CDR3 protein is CASSFIGSSYNEQFF. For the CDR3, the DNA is TGTGCCAGCAGCTTTATAGGCAGCTCCTACAATGAGCAGTTCTTC.

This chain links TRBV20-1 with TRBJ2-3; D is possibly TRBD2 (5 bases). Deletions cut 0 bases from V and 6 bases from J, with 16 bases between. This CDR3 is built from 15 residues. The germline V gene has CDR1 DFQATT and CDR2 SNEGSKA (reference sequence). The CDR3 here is CSAREGAGTEDTQYF. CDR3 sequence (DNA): TGCAGTGCTAGAGAAGGCGCGGGCACGGAGGATACGCAGTATTTT.

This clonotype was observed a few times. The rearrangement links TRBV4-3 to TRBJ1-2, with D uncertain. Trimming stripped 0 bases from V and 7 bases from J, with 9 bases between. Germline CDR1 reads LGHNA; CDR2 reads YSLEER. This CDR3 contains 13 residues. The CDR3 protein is CASSQEWDRGYTF. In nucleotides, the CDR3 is TGCGCCAGCAGCCAAGAATGGGATCGTGGCTACACCTTC.

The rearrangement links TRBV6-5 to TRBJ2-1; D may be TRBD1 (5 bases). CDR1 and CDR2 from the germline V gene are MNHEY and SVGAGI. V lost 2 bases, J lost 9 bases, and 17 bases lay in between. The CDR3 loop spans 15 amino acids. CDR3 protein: CASSYGAGSLGEQFF. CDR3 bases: TGTGCCAGCAGTTACGGCGCAGGGTCCTTGGGTGAGCAGTTCTTC.

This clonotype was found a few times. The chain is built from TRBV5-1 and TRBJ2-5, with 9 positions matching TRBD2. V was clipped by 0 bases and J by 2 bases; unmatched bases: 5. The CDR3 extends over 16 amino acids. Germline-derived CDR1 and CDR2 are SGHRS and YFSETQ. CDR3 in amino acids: CASSLGGTSRQETQYF. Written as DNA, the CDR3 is TGCGCCAGCAGCTTGGGGGGGACTAGCAGACAAGAGACCCAGTACTTC.

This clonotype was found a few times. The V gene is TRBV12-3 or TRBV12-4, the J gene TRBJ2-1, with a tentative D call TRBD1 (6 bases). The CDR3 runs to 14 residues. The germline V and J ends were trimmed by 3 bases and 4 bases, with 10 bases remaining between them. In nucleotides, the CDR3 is TGTGCCAGCAGTTTTGGGGACAATTACAATGAGCAGTTCTTC. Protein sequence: CASSFGDNYNEQFF.

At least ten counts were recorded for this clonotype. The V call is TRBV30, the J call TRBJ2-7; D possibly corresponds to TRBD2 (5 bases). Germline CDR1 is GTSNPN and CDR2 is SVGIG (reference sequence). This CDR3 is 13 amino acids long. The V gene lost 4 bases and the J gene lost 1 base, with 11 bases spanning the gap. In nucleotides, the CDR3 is TGTGCCTGGACCCTCGGGAATTCCTACGAGCAGTACTTC. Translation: CAWTLGNSYEQYF.

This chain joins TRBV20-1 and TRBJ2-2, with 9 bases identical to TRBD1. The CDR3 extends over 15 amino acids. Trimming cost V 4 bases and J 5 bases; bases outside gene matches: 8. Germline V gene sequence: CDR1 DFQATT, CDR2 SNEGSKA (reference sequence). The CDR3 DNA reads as TGCAGTGCTACCCAACCCGGGACAGGGACCGGGGAGCTGTTTTTT. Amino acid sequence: CSATQPGTGTGELFF.

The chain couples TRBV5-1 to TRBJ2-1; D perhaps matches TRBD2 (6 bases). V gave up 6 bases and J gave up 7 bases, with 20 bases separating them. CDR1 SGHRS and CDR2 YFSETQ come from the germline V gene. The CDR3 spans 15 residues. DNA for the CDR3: TGCGCCAGCAAGTTGTTGTTAACGGGAGCGAATGAGCAGTTCTTC. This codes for CASKLLLTGANEQFF. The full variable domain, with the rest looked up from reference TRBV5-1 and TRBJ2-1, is KAGVTQTPRYLIKTRGQQVTLSCSPISGHRSVSWYQQTPGQGLQFLFEYFSETQRNKGNFPGRFSGRQFSNSRSEMNVSTLELGDSALYLCASKLLLTGANEQFFGPGTRLTVL.

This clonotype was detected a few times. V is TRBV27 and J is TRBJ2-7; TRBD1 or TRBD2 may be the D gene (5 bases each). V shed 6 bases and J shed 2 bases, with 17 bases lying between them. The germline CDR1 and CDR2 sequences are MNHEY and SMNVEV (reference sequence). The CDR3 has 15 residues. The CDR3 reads CASSFRRDPTYEQYF. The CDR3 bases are TGTGCCAGCAGCTTCCGCCGGGACCCAACCTACGAGCAGTACTTC.

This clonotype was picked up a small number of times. The CDR3 DNA sequence: TGTGCCAGCAGCACCAAGCTGCCCCATGGTGGCTACACCTTC. Amino acid sequence: CASSTKLPHGGYTF. V is TRBV5-8 and J is TRBJ1-2; D remains unclear. Germline V gene lookup returns CDR1 SGHTS and CDR2 YDEGEE. Trimming removed 4 bases at V and 7 bases at J, with 17 bases between. The CDR3 is 14 residues long.

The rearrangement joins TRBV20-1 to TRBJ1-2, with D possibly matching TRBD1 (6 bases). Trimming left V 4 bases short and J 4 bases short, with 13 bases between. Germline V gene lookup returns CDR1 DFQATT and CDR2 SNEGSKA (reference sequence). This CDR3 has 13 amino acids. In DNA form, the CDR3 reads TGCAGTGCTAACCCCGGGACAACCTATGGCTACACCTTC. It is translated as CSANPGTTYGYTF.

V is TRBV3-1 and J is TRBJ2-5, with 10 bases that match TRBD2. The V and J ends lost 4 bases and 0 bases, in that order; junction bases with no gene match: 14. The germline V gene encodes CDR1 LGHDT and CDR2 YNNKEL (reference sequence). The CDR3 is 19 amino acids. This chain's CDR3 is CASSRTSGGVVLDQETQYF. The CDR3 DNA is TGTGCCAGCAGCCGGACTAGCGGTGGGGTGGTCCTAGACCAAGAGACCCAGTACTTC.

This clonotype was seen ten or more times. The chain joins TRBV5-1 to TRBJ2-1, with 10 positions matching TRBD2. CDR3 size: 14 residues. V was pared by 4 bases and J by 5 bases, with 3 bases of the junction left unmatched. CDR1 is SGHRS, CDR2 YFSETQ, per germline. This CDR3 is CASSGAGGDNEQFF. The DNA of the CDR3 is TGCGCCAGCAGCGGAGCGGGAGGGGACAATGAGCAGTTCTTC.

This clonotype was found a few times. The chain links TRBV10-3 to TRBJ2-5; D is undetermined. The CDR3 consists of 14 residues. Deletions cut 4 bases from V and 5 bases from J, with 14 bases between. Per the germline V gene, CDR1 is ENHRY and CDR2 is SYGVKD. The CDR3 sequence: CAISAQDLGETQYF. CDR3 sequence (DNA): TGTGCCATCAGTGCCCAGGACCTGGGGGAGACCCAGTACTTC.

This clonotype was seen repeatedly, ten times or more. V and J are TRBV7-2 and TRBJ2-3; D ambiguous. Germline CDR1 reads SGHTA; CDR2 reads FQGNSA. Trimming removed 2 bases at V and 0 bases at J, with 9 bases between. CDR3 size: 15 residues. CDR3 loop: CASSLIYRSTDTQYF. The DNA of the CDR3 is TGTGCCAGCAGCTTAATTTACCGGAGCACAGATACGCAGTATTTT. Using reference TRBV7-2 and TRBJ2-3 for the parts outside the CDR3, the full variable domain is GAGVSQSPSNKVTEKGKDVELRCDPISGHTALYWYRQSLGQGLEFLIYFQGNSAPDKSGLPSDRFSAERTGGSVSTLTIQRTQQEDSAVYLCASSLIYRSTDTQYFGPGTRLTVL.

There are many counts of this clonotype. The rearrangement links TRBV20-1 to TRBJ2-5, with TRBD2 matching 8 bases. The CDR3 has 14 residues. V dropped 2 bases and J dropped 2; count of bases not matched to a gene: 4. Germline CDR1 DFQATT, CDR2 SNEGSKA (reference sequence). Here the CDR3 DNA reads TGCAGTGCTAGAAGGAGCGGGGGACAAGAGACCCAGTACTTC. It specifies CSARRSGGQETQYF.

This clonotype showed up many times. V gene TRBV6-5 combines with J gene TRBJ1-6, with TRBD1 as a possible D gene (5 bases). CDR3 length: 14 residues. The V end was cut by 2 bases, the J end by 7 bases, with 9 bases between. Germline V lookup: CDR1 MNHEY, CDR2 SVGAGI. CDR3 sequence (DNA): TGTGCCAGCAGTTACGAGGGGATCAATTCACCCCTCCACTTT. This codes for CASSYEGINSPLHF.

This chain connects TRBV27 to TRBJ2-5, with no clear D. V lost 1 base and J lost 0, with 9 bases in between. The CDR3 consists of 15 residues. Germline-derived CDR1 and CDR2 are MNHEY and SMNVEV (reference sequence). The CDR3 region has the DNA TGTGCCAGCAGTTTATGGGTCGGGTACCAAGAGACCCAGTACTTC. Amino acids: CASSLWVGYQETQYF.

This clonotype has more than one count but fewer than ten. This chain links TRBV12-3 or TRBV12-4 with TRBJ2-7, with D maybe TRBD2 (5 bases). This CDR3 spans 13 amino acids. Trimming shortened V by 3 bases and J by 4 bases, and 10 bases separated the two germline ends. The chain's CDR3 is CASSFGLIYEQYV. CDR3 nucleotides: TGTGCCAGCAGTTTCGGACTTATTTACGAGCAGTACGTC.

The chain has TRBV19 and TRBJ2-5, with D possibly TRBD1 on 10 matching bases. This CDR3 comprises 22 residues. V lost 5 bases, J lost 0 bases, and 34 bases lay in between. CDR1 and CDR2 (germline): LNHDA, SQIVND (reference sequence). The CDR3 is CASSFRQGARTSDYLYQETQYF. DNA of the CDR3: TGTGCCAGTAGTTTTCGACAGGGGGCTCGGACTAGCGATTACCTGTACCAAGAGACCCAGTACTTC.

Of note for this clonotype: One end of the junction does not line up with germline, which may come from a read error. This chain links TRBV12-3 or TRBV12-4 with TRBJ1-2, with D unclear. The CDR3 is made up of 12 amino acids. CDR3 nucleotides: TGTGCCAGCACCAACCCTAACTCTGGCTACACCTTC. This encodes CASTNPNSGYTF.